Listed below are T cell receptor beta chains from one sample, sequenced in a study of graft-versus-host responses after intestinal transplantation. The table came from immunoSEQ multiplex PCR; TCRdb's copy has only in-frame clones and leaves some out. The table records tens of thousands of clones, about 80% of them present only once. No cognate antigen is known for these TCRs. Sequencing was performed on unstimulated CD4+ T cells sorted from spleen or lymph node cells, taken before transplant. These receptors originate from a human donor who was the organ donor for an intestinal transplant. Both conserved end residues are part of each CDR3. Each record gives: V gene, CDR3 protein.

>TRBV6-5
CASSYPGAKNIQYF
>TRBV5-1
CASSSGTGFDEQFF
>TRBV29-1
CSVDVSGLNNEQFF
>TRBV28
CASSLLPGSNTGELFF
>TRBV7-2
CASRRGETGNTEAFF
>TRBV5-1
CASSLDSWDYGYTF
>TRBV5-6
CASTYRQGGSDTQYF
>TRBV7-6
CASSLDGNQPQHF
>TRBV5-1
CASSLQSPGVYGYTF
>TRBV7-3
CASSLRGQGSPLHF
>TRBV27
CASSSTGGYYGYTF
>TRBV18
CASSLAPSSMNTEAFF
>TRBV11-3
CASSLGPAGAQETQYF
>TRBV7-7
CASSLRAGGSEQFF
>TRBV18
CASSPPNRQENIQYF
>TRBV5-6
CASSSRLGQPQHF
>TRBV4-1
CASSQGDRGEKLFF
>TRBV28
CASSRRLGLPSGNTIYF
>TRBV18
CASSPIRVGGSNQPQHF
>TRBV5-8
CASSPQGGDEKLFF
>TRBV19
CASSPGQGPYGYTF
>TRBV5-4
CASSLDSSIEKLFF
>TRBV4-1
CASSHPGGAEAFF
>TRBV28
CASSLPSRQRGGNEQFF
>TRBV18
CASSRDLNTGELFF
>TRBV18
CASSRRGTDTQYF
>TRBV28
CASSSPTTNEKLFF
>TRBV11-3
CASSKGRGNTEAFF
>TRBV5-8
CASSPYMTGVAGPQHF
>TRBV6-1
CASSVAGGTDTQYF
>TRBV14
CASSQSGTTNTGELFF
>TRBV7-2
CASSSRAGEETQYF
>TRBV6-1
CASSRGRQQEETQYF
>TRBV11-2
CASSSPDRTGGTQYF
>TRBV7-9
CASSPSLAGGPRYNEQFF
>TRBV5-5
CASSLMGQDTGELFF
>TRBV6-1
CASSEDGRRSTDTQYF
>TRBV10-3
CAIRDGGEVYGYTF
>TRBV9
CASSVSPFLSGGELFF
>TRBV5-1
CASSFIPEGGGYTF
>TRBV27
CASSFTQGSYNEQFF
>TRBV28
CAITQKFNYGYTF